Listed below are T cell receptor beta chains from one sample, sequenced in a study of identical twins. TCRdb analysed the 5' RACE reads with MiXCR anew, one entry per CDR3 protein. The sample gives about 450,000 distinct CDR3 sequences, approximately 17% of which show up once; roughly 12% is in the top ten. What was sequenced was naive T cells sorted from blood. The receptors shown here come from a man in his forties or fifties in good health. Each CDR3 is given with its conserved first and last residue. Fields, in order: J gene, D gene, V gene, clone size, CDR3 protein. D genes are given only for firm matches. Clone size appears in some rows only: once, few, many, or a class for an expanded clone.

j_call: TRBJ1-5; d_call: .; v_call: TRBV20-1; clone_size: few; cdr3_aa: CSARAPVYSNQPQHF
j_call: TRBJ1-6; d_call: TRBD1; v_call: TRBV10-3; clone_size: few; cdr3_aa: CAISETGDLSPLHF
j_call: TRBJ1-4; d_call: .; v_call: TRBV7-9; clone_size: .; cdr3_aa: CASSLLGSVMSEKLFF
j_call: TRBJ2-1; d_call: TRBD1; v_call: TRBV12-3/TRBV12-4; clone_size: .; cdr3_aa: CASEGGRTRDEQFF
j_call: TRBJ2-3; d_call: .; v_call: TRBV5-1; clone_size: many; cdr3_aa: CASSGGTADTQYF
j_call: TRBJ1-5; d_call: .; v_call: TRBV20-1; clone_size: .; cdr3_aa: CSARVTGMGYSNQPQHF
j_call: TRBJ2-7; d_call: .; v_call: TRBV5-1; clone_size: .; cdr3_aa: CASSLGTITGLIYEQYF
j_call: TRBJ2-5; d_call: .; v_call: TRBV20-1; clone_size: .; cdr3_aa: CSAGYMGETQYF
j_call: TRBJ2-2; d_call: TRBD2; v_call: TRBV11-2; clone_size: .; cdr3_aa: CASSTGLGGTSGRLNTGELFF
j_call: TRBJ2-2; d_call: TRBD2; v_call: TRBV6-5; clone_size: .; cdr3_aa: CASSSPSSGRGTGELFF
j_call: TRBJ2-7; d_call: TRBD2; v_call: TRBV5-6; clone_size: .; cdr3_aa: CASSLSGEAGEQNF
j_call: TRBJ1-1; d_call: .; v_call: TRBV5-5; clone_size: many; cdr3_aa: CASSFDQRDRLNTEAFF
j_call: TRBJ2-2; d_call: TRBD1; v_call: TRBV27; clone_size: few; cdr3_aa: CARPGQGAEGTGELFF
j_call: TRBJ1-2; d_call: .; v_call: TRBV6-1; clone_size: many; cdr3_aa: CASSPHGSNYGYTF
j_call: TRBJ2-2; d_call: .; v_call: TRBV7-9; clone_size: .; cdr3_aa: CASSLEGTLYTGELFF
j_call: TRBJ2-1; d_call: .; v_call: TRBV6-5; clone_size: many; cdr3_aa: CASSYFIGRSTYNEQFF
j_call: TRBJ1-1; d_call: .; v_call: TRBV28; clone_size: many; cdr3_aa: CASSPRTGYHQKAFF
j_call: TRBJ2-1; d_call: TRBD2; v_call: TRBV6-4; clone_size: .; cdr3_aa: CASSELAGYSYNEQFF
j_call: TRBJ2-1; d_call: TRBD2; v_call: TRBV3-1; clone_size: few; cdr3_aa: CASSQVLAGGNNEQFF
j_call: TRBJ2-7; d_call: .; v_call: TRBV7-6; clone_size: .; cdr3_aa: CASSAGNPLTYEQYF
j_call: TRBJ2-3; d_call: TRBD2; v_call: TRBV27; clone_size: few; cdr3_aa: CASWRGGWVEDTQYF
j_call: TRBJ2-7; d_call: .; v_call: TRBV12-3/TRBV12-4; clone_size: .; cdr3_aa: CASSLEAGTDYEQYF
j_call: TRBJ2-1; d_call: TRBD2; v_call: TRBV6-5; clone_size: many; cdr3_aa: CASSYPPTSRPEQFF
j_call: TRBJ1-4; d_call: .; v_call: TRBV20-1; clone_size: many; cdr3_aa: CSARVFGATNEKLFF
j_call: TRBJ2-1; d_call: TRBD2; v_call: TRBV24-1; clone_size: many; cdr3_aa: CATSDPGLAGGFSSYNEQFF
j_call: TRBJ2-1; d_call: TRBD2; v_call: TRBV20-1; clone_size: many; cdr3_aa: CSARGSLTSGGLDEQFF
j_call: TRBJ2-7; d_call: TRBD2; v_call: TRBV20-1; clone_size: many; cdr3_aa: CSAWRELEQYF
j_call: TRBJ2-7; d_call: TRBD1; v_call: TRBV12-3/TRBV12-4; clone_size: many; cdr3_aa: CASSSGQGTYEQYF
j_call: TRBJ1-1; d_call: TRBD1; v_call: TRBV7-9; clone_size: few; cdr3_aa: CASSPTTGQNTEAFF
j_call: TRBJ2-1; d_call: TRBD2; v_call: TRBV28; clone_size: many; cdr3_aa: CASKGTSERYNEQFF
j_call: TRBJ2-2; d_call: .; v_call: TRBV10-3; clone_size: few; cdr3_aa: CAISEFVNTGELFF